These 14 T cell receptor beta chains share one sample of origin, sequenced in a study of cytomegalovirus exposure and HLA in healthy donors. PCR amplification relied on 60 Vbeta primers (plus 13 Jbeta primers). Generated by immunoSEQ multiplex PCR, the TCRdb table keeps only in-frame clones and is missing some. This sample yields over 75,000 clones, of which roughly 80% are seen a single time; about 6.6% belongs to the top ten. Sequences were obtained from PBMCs. The source of these receptors is a man aged 35 to 55 in good health and CMV-seropositive.

The rearrangement uses TRBV21-1 and TRBJ2-6; TRBD1, the table's D call, lacks a check against the DNA. TRBV21-1 is annotated as a pseudogene. There are 20 residues in the CDR3. CDR3 in DNA: TGTGCCAGCAGCAAAGGACTGGGGACAGTCACTCTCTCTGGGGCCAACGTCCTGACTTTC. Translated, it gives CASSKGLGTVTLSGANVLTF.

V is TRBV23-1 and J is TRBJ1-5; weak D call: TRBD1 (5 bases). TRBV23-1 is reported as an ORF; its role is uncertain. This CDR3 region has 13 residues. Trimming shortened V by 2 bases and J by 9 bases, and 11 bases separated the two germline ends. This CDR3 is CASSQKGLGPQHF. The DNA of the CDR3 is TGCGCCAGCAGTCAAAAGGGGCTAGGGCCCCAGCATTTT.

The chain is built from TRBV6-6 and TRBJ2-3, with D maybe TRBD2 (6 bases). The CDR3 extends over 11 amino acids. The germline CDR1 and CDR2 sequences are MNHNY and SVGAGI (reference sequence). V lost 5 bases, J lost 11 bases, and 11 bases lay in between. This CDR3 is CASSAGIWQYF. The DNA of the CDR3 is TGTGCCAGCAGTGCGGGAATTTGGCAGTATTTT.

This clone was detected once. This CDR3 reads CASSAGALYF. The CDR3 bases are TGTGCCAGCAGTGCGGGAGCGCTTTACTTC. The V call is TRBV6-5, the J call TRBJ2-5; TRBD2 aligns across 7 bases. Losses at the gene ends were 5 bases for V and 14 bases for J; bases not matched to a gene: 5. This CDR3 has 10 amino acids. Germline values: CDR1 MNHEY, CDR2 SVGAGI.

Only a few counts were recorded for this clone. The genes are TRBV29-1 and TRBJ1-3, with a tentative D call TRBD1 (5 bases). CDR1 is SQVTM, CDR2 ANQGSEA, per germline. The ends were cut back, 4 bases at V and 4 bases at J, with 8 bases in the middle. The CDR3 runs 12 residues. The CDR3 loop reads CSVAQGGNTIYF. The CDR3 coding sequence is TGCAGCGTTGCCCAGGGAGGAAACACCATATATTTT. The full variable domain, rest sourced from reference TRBV29-1 and TRBJ1-3, is SAVISQKPSRDICQRGTSLTIQCQVDSQVTMMFWYRQQPGQSLTLIATANQGSEATYESGFVIDKFPISRPNLTFSTLTVSNMSPEDSSIYLCSVAQGGNTIYFGEGSWLTVV.

The chain couples TRBV6-6 to TRBJ2-6; TRBD1 matches at 11 bases. Germline V lookup: CDR1 MNHNY, CDR2 SVGAGI (reference sequence). The CDR3 contains 16 residues. With V trimmed by 8 bases and J by 3 bases, 6 bases remained unmatched. CDR3 sequence: CASGGGTGGGANVLTF. The CDR3 DNA sequence: TGTGCCAGCGGCGGGGGGACAGGGGGTGGGGCCAACGTCCTGACTTTC.

The genes are TRBV2 and TRBJ2-5; D is unclear. The CDR3 loop spans 14 amino acids. CDR1 and CDR2 (germline): SNHLY, FYNNEI. V shed 3 bases and J shed 7 bases, with 15 bases lying between them. The CDR3 loop reads CASSDGQVSGTQYF. The CDR3, as DNA: TGTGCCAGCAGTGATGGCCAGGTCTCAGGGACCCAGTACTTC.

CDR3 sequence reads: CASSLVFLAGMNEQFF. Written as DNA, the CDR3 is TGTGCCAGCAGCTTGGTTTTTCTAGCGGGAATGAATGAGCAGTTCTTC. The chain uses TRBV5-6 and TRBJ2-1; TRBD2 agrees at 9 bases. The CDR3 has 16 residues. The junction had 8 bases not matched to a gene; V was cut back by 0 bases and J by 7 bases. The germline CDR1 and CDR2 sequences are SGHDT and YYEEEE.

The chain combines TRBV5-1 with TRBJ2-5; 8 nucleotides agree with TRBD1. Germline trimming cut 4 bases from V and 1 base from J; bases unmatched to any gene: 3. CDR3 length: 14 amino acids. Per the germline V gene, CDR1 is SGHRS and CDR2 is YFSETQ. CDR3 residues: CASSIGQGQETQYF. Here the CDR3 DNA reads TGCGCCAGCAGCATCGGACAGGGCCAAGAGACCCAGTACTTC.

The chain links TRBV4-1 to TRBJ1-5, with D unresolved. The germline gives CDR1 MGHRA, CDR2 YSYEKL. The length of the CDR3 is 13 residues. V dropped 4 bases and J dropped 6 bases, with 10 bases sitting between them. For the CDR3, the DNA is TGCGCCAGCAGCCTGGAGTCAGCTCAGCCCCAGCATTTT. It translates to CASSLESAQPQHF.

The V gene is TRBV19, the J gene TRBJ2-2, with TRBD2 matching over 9 bases. Germline V gene lookup returns CDR1 LNHDA and CDR2 SQIVND (reference sequence). J lost 11 bases, V lost 7 bases, and 2 bases had no gene match. The CDR3 spans 11 residues. CDR3: CASTSGVELFF. The CDR3 bases are TGTGCCAGTACTAGCGGGGTAGAGCTGTTTTTT.

The CDR3 loop is CASSPSQETQYF. CDR3 sequence (DNA): TGTGCCAGCAGCCCCTCCCAAGAGACCCAGTACTTC. The chain recombines TRBV9 with TRBJ2-5; D gene uncertain. The CDR3 contains 12 residues. Germline-derived CDR1 and CDR2 are SGDLS and YYNGEE. Trimming removed 4 bases at V and 1 base at J, with 5 bases between.

This clone turned up a few times. V usage is TRBV20-1 and J usage is TRBJ1-2; 7 nucleotides agree with TRBD1. The CDR3 length is 11 residues. V lost 7 bases, J lost 6 bases, and 5 bases stayed unmatched. The germline gives CDR1 DFQATT, CDR2 SNEGSKA (reference sequence). CDR3 loop: CSVRGPDGYTF. CDR3 DNA: TGCAGTGTTAGGGGGCCGGATGGCTACACCTTC.

The chain has TRBV7-9 and TRBJ2-3; 9 positions agree with TRBD2. V was pared by 5 bases and J by 5 bases, with 14 bases of the junction left unmatched. Looked up from germline, CDR1 is SEHNR and CDR2 is FQNEAQ (reference sequence). This CDR3 comprises 17 residues. The CDR3 spells CASSPSLAGVVRDTQYF. In nucleotides, the CDR3 is TGTGCCAGCAGCCCCTCCTTAGCGGGAGTCGTCAGAGATACGCAGTATTTT.